This passage covers 24 T cell receptor beta chains from one sample sequenced in a study of T-cell memory formation after mild COVID-19. Each CDR3 protein is one row after TCRdb ran MiXCR on the 5' RACE reads. The table records 34,000 or so distinct CDR3 sequences, 7.7% of them present only once. Source material: PBMCs or a T cell subset sorted from them (not recorded which). These receptors were collected from a man aged 18 to 30 who had mild COVID-19 (a few samples of this study predate the infection). Cell type and time point are not known.

This clonotype was seen repeatedly, ten times or more. The chain links TRBV10-3 to TRBJ1-2; 7 nucleotides align to TRBD1. There are 13 residues in the CDR3. CDR1 ENHRY and CDR2 SYGVKD come from the germline V gene. The ends lost 8 bases at V and 2 bases at J; junction bases unmatched: 5. DNA of the CDR3: TGTGCCATCCGGGACAGTCGGAACTATGGCTACACCTTC. It is translated as CAIRDSRNYGYTF.

This clonotype was detected many times. The rearrangement links TRBV12-3 or TRBV12-4 to TRBJ1-3; no clear D gene. V was trimmed by 1 base and J by 4 bases, leaving 5 bases between them. The CDR3 covers 13 residues. The CDR3 is CASSLVQGNTIYF. CDR3 in DNA: TGTGCCAGCAGTTTAGTCCAGGGAAACACCATATATTTT.

The table lists this clonotype with many counts. The CDR3 region has the DNA TGTGCCAGCAGTCGGGACAGGTTGGACACTGAAGCTTTCTTT. Translating gives CASSRDRLDTEAFF. The chain links TRBV12-3 or TRBV12-4 to TRBJ1-1, with 8 nucleotides matching TRBD1. V gave up 5 bases and J gave up 3 bases; unmatched junction bases: 5. CDR3 length: 14 amino acids.

This clonotype has at least ten counts. The chain employs TRBV3-2 and TRBJ2-7; the D call of TRBD2 is as the table states it, not checked on the DNA. TRBV3-2 is reported as a pseudogene. This CDR3 is built from 16 residues. CDR3 in amino acids: CASSPGTSGGAAEQYF. The DNA for the CDR3 is TGTGCCAGCAGCCCGGGGACTAGCGGGGGGGCTGCCGAGCAGTACTTC.

This clonotype was recorded many times. The V call is TRBV7-3, the J call TRBJ2-1; 11 bases map to TRBD2. The germline V gene encodes CDR1 SGHTA and CDR2 FQGTGA. This CDR3 is built from 15 residues. The junction had 6 bases not matched to a gene; V was cut back by 5 bases and J by 6 bases. CDR3: CASSPLAGGLNEQFF. For the CDR3, the DNA is TGTGCCAGCAGCCCGTTAGCGGGGGGGCTCAATGAGCAGTTCTTC. Together with reference TRBV7-3 and TRBJ2-1, the CDR3 gives the full variable domain: GAGVSQTPSNKVTEKGKYVELRCDPISGHTALYWYRQSLGQGPEFLIYFQGTGAADDSGLPNDRFFAVRPEGSVSTLKIQRTERGDSAVYLCASSPLAGGLNEQFFGPGTRLTVL.

This clonotype was observed at least ten times. The rearrangement joins TRBV7-2 to TRBJ1-5; TRBD1 might be the D (6 bases). Trimming removed 4 bases from V and 7 bases from J, with 11 bases in between. The CDR3 is 13 amino acids. CDR1 is SGHTA and CDR2 is FQGNSA in the germline V gene. The CDR3 DNA follows: TGTGCCAGCAGCTCGTACAGGGACCAGCCCCAGCATTTT. Amino acid sequence: CASSSYRDQPQHF.

There are many counts of this clonotype. The chain has TRBV4-3 and TRBJ2-2; D is tentatively TRBD1 or TRBD2 (5 bases each). This CDR3 is 16 amino acids long. V lost 3 bases, J lost 8 bases, and 19 bases lay in between. Per germline, CDR1 LGHNA and CDR2 YSLEER. CDR3 sequence reads: CASSHPPGTRGGELFF. DNA of the CDR3: TGCGCCAGCAGCCACCCCCCCGGGACCCGAGGGGGGGAGCTGTTTTTT.

At least ten counts were recorded for this clonotype. CDR3 protein: CASSSRAGTGGSYEQYV. The DNA of the CDR3 is TGTGCCAGCAGTTCCCGGGCCGGGACAGGGGGGTCCTACGAGCAGTACGTC. V and J are TRBV27 and TRBJ2-7, with 11 bases aligning to TRBD1. This CDR3 is 17 amino acids long. The germline V gene has CDR1 MNHEY and CDR2 SMNVEV (reference sequence). After removal of 4 bases from V and 1 base from J, the junction contained 9 bases not matched to a gene.

Only a few counts were recorded for this clonotype. The rearrangement joins TRBV7-2 to TRBJ2-7; tentatively, D is TRBD1 (6 bases). Germline loops: CDR1 SGHTA, CDR2 FQGNSA. The V end was cut by 7 bases, the J end by 3 bases, with 19 bases between. This CDR3 contains 15 residues. The CDR3: CASKLSRGSLYEQYF. The DNA of the CDR3 is TGTGCCAGCAAGCTTAGCAGGGGATCCCTCTACGAGCAGTACTTC.

This clonotype was detected only a few times. The chain links TRBV29-1 to TRBJ1-1; 8 nucleotides agree with TRBD1. J lost 6 bases, V lost 1 base, and 1 base had no gene match. This CDR3 spans 12 amino acids. Germline values: CDR1 SQVTM, CDR2 ANQGSEA. The CDR3 DNA is TGCAGCGTTGAAGGGACAGGGCCTGAAGCTTTCTTT. Translating it yields CSVEGTGPEAFF.

In this sample, this clonotype is medium-sized. The chain couples TRBV12-3 or TRBV12-4 to TRBJ1-5; D might be TRBD1 (5 bases). CDR3 length equals 12 residues. V was pared by 5 bases and J by 11 bases, with 13 bases between. CDR3 coding DNA: TGTGCCAGCAGTCCGCAGGGCTACGCCCAGCATTTT. Protein sequence: CASSPQGYAQHF.

This clonotype was counted many times. The chain uses TRBV20-1 and TRBJ1-2; a possible D gene is TRBD1 (5 bases). The germline gives CDR1 DFQATT, CDR2 SNEGSKA (reference sequence). Trimming shortened V by 5 bases and J by 6 bases, and 19 bases separated the two germline ends. The CDR3 contains 14 residues. CDR3 in amino acids: CSADPPQGEDGYTF. The CDR3 DNA sequence: TGCAGTGCTGACCCCCCTCAGGGCGAGGATGGCTACACCTTC.

This clonotype was observed many times. This chain joins TRBV7-9 and TRBJ1-1; D perhaps matches TRBD1 (6 bases). The CDR3 loop spans 14 amino acids. Germline loops: CDR1 SEHNR, CDR2 FQNEAQ (reference sequence). Trimming took off 4 bases at V and 1 base at J, with 10 bases between the two ends. The CDR3 nucleotides are TGTGCCAGCAGCTCCGAACAGGGGAACACTGAAGCTTTCTTT. Its protein is CASSSEQGNTEAFF.

The genes are TRBV7-7 and TRBJ2-1; TRBD2 agrees at 8 bases. This CDR3 spans 17 amino acids. Trimming at V came to 5 bases and at J to 6 bases, leaving 15 bases not matched to a gene. The germline V gene encodes CDR1 SSHAT and CDR2 FNYEAQ (reference sequence). The CDR3 DNA is TGTGCCAGCAGCCGGGGCGCCGGGACTAGGGGGTTCAATGAGCAGTTCTTC. It codes for CASSRGAGTRGFNEQFF. The complete variable domain, with remaining parts taken from reference TRBV7-7 and TRBJ2-1, reads GAGVSQSPRYKVTKRGQDVTLRCDPISSHATLYWYQQALGQGPEFLTYFNYEAQPDKSGLPSDRFSAERPEGSISTLTIQRTEQRDSAMYRCASSRGAGTRGFNEQFFGPGTRLTVL.

This clonotype occurred many times. V usage is TRBV5-1 and J usage is TRBJ2-5, with a tentative D call TRBD1 (8 bases). Germline loops: CDR1 SGHRS, CDR2 YFSETQ. Trimming stripped 0 bases from V and 4 bases from J, with 13 bases between. CDR3 size: 15 residues. The chain's CDR3 is CASSLVTGGAETQYF. The CDR3 DNA reads TGCGCCAGCAGCTTGGTTACAGGGGGGGCAGAGACCCAGTACTTC.

This clonotype was seen a few times. V usage is TRBV6-5 and J usage is TRBJ1-1; D not certain. Germline CDR1 and CDR2: MNHEY and SVGAGI. The CDR3 sequence is 10 residues long. Trimming shortened V by 2 bases and J by 5 bases, and 0 bases separated the two germline ends. The CDR3 loop is CASSYTEAFF. DNA of the CDR3: TGTGCCAGCAGTTACACTGAAGCTTTCTTT.

This clonotype was seen at least ten times. The chain links TRBV20-1 to TRBJ1-4, with D uncertain. The length of the CDR3 is 15 residues. Germline assignment: CDR1 DFQATT and CDR2 SNEGSKA (reference sequence). V was cut by 5 bases and J by 1 base, with 14 bases left in between. As DNA, the CDR3 is TGCAGTGCTCCCCCCCGCGGGAGAACTAATGAAAAACTGTTTTTT. This translates into CSAPPRGRTNEKLFF.

In this sample, this clonotype turned up a few times. The chain combines TRBV19 with TRBJ1-5; D gene uncertain. CDR3 length: 15 amino acids. The V end was cut by 5 bases, the J end by 0 bases, with 11 bases between. CDR1 is LNHDA, CDR2 SQIVND, per germline (reference sequence). CDR3 nucleotide sequence: TGTGCCAGTAGTTGGAGTAGTTATAGCAATCAGCCCCAGCATTTT. As protein: CASSWSSYSNQPQHF.

About this clonotype itself: Since a much larger clone is just one base distant, this may be a read error. The rearrangement joins TRBV27 to TRBJ2-1; unclear D gene. This CDR3 region has 13 residues. Germline assignment: CDR1 MNHEY and CDR2 SMNVEV (reference sequence). The CDR3 DNA reads TGTACCAGCAGTTCCTTAGGGCTAGAAGAGCAGTTCTTC. Protein: CTSSSLGLEEQFF.

The chain is built from TRBV5-1 and TRBJ1-3; 7 nucleotides align to TRBD1. Germline V gene data show CDR1 as SGHRS and CDR2 as YFSETQ. The J segment lost 0 bases and the V segment lost 2 bases, leaving 2 bases of the junction unmatched. This CDR3 region has 15 residues. CDR3 in DNA: TGCGCCAGCAGCTTAACAGGGGACTCTGGAAACACCATATATTTT. As protein: CASSLTGDSGNTIYF.

Ten or more counts support this clonotype. This chain connects TRBV29-1 to TRBJ2-4; no definite D call. CDR1 is SQVTM and CDR2 is ANQGSEA in the germline V gene. Trimming took 4 bases from V and 0 from J, leaving 13 bases between them. The CDR3 extends over 15 amino acids. This CDR3 is CSVAGEELAKNIQYF. DNA for the CDR3: TGCAGCGTTGCTGGAGAAGAACTAGCCAAAAACATTCAGTACTTC.

This clonotype was counted at least ten times. This sequence joins TRBV27 and TRBJ2-5; no clear D. The CDR3 runs 12 residues. Trimming stripped 6 bases from V and 5 bases from J, with 10 bases between. The germline gives CDR1 MNHEY, CDR2 SMNVEV (reference sequence). CDR3 nucleotide sequence: TGTGCCAGCAGGGGCCTCTTGGAGACCCAGTACTTC. It yields the protein CASRGLLETQYF.

Many counts were recorded for this clonotype. This chain connects TRBV7-9 to TRBJ2-7; D gene uncertain. Germline V gene lookup returns CDR1 SEHNR and CDR2 FQNEAQ (reference sequence). V gave up 4 bases and J gave up 0 bases, with 7 bases separating them. This CDR3 has 13 residues. CDR3 residues: CASSSRSSYEQYF. The CDR3 bases are TGTGCCAGCAGCTCGAGGTCCTCCTACGAGCAGTACTTC. Full variable domain (rest looked up from reference TRBV7-9 and TRBJ2-7): DTGVSQNPRHKITKRGQNVTFRCDPISEHNRLYWYRQTLGQGPEFLTYFQNEAQLEKSRLLSDRFSAERPKGSFSTLEIQRTEQGDSAMYLCASSSRSSYEQYFGPGTRLTVT.

This clonotype was seen many times. The rearrangement links TRBV24-1 to TRBJ2-2, with 9 bases identical to TRBD1. Germline CDR1 reads KGHDR; CDR2 reads SFDVKD. The CDR3 loop spans 14 amino acids. With 8 bases clipped from V and 6 bases from J, the junction kept 6 bases outside the gene matches. CDR3 protein: CATIGTGLPGELFF. In DNA form, the CDR3 reads TGTGCCACCATTGGGACAGGGTTGCCCGGGGAGCTGTTTTTT.